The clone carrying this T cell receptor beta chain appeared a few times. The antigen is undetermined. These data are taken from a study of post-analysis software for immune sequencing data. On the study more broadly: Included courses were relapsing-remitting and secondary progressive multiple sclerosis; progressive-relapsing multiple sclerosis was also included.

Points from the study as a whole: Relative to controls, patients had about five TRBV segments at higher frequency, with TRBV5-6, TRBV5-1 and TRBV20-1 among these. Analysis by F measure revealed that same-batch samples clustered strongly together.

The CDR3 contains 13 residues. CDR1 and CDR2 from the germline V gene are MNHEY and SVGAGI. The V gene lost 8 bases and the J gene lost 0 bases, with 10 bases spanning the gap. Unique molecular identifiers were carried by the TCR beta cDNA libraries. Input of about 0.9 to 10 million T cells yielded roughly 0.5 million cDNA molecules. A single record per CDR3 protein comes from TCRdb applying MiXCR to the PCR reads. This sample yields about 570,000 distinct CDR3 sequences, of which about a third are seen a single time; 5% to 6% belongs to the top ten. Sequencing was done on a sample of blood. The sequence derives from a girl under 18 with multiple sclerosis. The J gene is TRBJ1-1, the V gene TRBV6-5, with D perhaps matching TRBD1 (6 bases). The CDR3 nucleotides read TGTGCCAGCCGCCCAGGGGTGAACACTGAAGCTTTCTTT. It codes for CASRPGVNTEAFF.